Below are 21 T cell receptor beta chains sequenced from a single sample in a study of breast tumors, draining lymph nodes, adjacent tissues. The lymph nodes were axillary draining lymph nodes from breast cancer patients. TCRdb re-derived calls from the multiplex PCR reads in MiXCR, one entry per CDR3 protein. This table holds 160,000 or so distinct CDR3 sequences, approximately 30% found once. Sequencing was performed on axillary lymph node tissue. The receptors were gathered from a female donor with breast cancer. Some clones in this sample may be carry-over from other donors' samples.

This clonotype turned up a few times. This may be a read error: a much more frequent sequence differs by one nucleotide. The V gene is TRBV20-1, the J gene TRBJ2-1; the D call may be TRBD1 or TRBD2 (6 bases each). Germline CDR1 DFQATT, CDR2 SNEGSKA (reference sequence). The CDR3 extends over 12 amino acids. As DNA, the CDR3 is TGCAGTGCTAGGGAGGGGGTCAATGAGCCGTTCTTC. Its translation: CSAREGVNEPFF.

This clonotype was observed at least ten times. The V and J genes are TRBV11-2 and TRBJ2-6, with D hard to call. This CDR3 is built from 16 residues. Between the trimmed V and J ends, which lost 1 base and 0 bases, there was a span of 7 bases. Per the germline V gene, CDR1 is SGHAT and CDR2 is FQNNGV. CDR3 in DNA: TGTGCCAGCAGCTTAGGAGTCTACTCTGGGGCCAACGTCCTGACTTTC. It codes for CASSLGVYSGANVLTF.

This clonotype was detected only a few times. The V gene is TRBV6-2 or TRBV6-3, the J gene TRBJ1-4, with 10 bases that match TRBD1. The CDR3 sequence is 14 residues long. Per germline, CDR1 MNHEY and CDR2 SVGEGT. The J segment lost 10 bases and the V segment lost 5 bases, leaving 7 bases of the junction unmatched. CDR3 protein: CASSRQGAPAKLFF. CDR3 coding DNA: TGTGCCAGCAGTCGACAGGGGGCGCCGGCAAAACTGTTTTTT.

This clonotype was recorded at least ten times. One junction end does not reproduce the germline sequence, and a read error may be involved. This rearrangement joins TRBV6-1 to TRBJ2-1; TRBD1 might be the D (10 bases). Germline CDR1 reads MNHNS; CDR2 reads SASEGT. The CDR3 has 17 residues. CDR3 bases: TGTGCCAGCAGTGACTTAGGACAGGGGGTCGGGCTAGCGGGGACCGTCTTC. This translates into CASSDLGQGVGLAGTVF.

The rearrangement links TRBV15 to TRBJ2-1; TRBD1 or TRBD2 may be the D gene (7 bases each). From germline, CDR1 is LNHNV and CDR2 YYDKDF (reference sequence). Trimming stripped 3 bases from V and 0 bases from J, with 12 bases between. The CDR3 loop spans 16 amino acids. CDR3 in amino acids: CATSSPGGASYNEQFF. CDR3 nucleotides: TGTGCCACCAGCAGTCCAGGGGGGGCCTCCTACAATGAGCAGTTCTTC. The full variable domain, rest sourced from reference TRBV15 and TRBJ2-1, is DAMVIQNPRYQVTQFGKPVTLSCSQTLNHNVMYWYQQKSSQAPKLLFHYYDKDFNNEADTPDNFQSRRPNTSFCFLDIRSPGLGDTAMYLCATSSPGGASYNEQFFGPGTRLTVL.

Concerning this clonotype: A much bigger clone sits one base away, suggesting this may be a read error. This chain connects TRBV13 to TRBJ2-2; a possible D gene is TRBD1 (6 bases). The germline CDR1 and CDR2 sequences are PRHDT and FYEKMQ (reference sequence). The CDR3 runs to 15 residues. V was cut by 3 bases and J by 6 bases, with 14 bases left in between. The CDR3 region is CASSLPQTGAGELFF. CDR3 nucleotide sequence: TGTGCCAGCAGCTTGCCCCAGACAGGCGCCGGGGAGCTGTTTTTT.

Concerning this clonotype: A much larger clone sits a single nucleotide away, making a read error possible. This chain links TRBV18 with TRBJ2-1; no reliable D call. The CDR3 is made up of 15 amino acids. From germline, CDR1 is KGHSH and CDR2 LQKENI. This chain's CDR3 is CASSPDRTSYSEQFF. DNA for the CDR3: TGTGCCAGCTCACCAGACCGAACGTCCTACAGTGAGCAGTTCTTC.

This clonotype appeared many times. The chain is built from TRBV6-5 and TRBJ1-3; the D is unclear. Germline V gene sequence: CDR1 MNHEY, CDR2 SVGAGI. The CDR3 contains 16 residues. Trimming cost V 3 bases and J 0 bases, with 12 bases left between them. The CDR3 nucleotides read TGTGCCAGCAGTTATTTCGGCGAGTCCTCTGGAAACACCATATATTTT. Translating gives CASSYFGESSGNTIYF.

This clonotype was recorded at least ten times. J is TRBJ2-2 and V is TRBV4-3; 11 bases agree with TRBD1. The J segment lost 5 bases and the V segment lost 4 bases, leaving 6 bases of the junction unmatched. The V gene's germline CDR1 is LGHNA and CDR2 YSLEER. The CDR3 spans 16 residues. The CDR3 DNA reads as TGCGCCAGCAGCCGTAAGGACAGGGGGCCGACCGGGGAGCTGTTTTTT. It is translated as CASSRKDRGPTGELFF.

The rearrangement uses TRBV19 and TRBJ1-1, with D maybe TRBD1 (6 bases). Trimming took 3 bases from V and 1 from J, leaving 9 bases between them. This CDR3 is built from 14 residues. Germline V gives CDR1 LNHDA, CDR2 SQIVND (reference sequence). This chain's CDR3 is CASSMVGGNTEAFF. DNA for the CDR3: TGTGCCAGTAGTATGGTAGGGGGGAACACTGAAGCTTTCTTT. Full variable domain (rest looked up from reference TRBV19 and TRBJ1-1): DGGITQSPKYLFRKEGQNVTLSCEQNLNHDAMYWYRQDPGQGLRLIYYSQIVNDFQKGDIAEGYSVSREKKESFPLTVTSAQKNPTAFYLCASSMVGGNTEAFFGQGTRLTVV.

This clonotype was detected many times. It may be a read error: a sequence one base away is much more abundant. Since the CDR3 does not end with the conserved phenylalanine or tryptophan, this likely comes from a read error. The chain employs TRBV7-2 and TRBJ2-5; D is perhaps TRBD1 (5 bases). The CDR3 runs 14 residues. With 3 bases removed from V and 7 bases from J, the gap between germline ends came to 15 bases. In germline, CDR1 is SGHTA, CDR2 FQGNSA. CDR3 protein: CASSFSQGLGTQYL. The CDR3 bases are TGTGCCAGCAGCTTTTCCCAGGGCCTTGGGACCCAGTACCTC.

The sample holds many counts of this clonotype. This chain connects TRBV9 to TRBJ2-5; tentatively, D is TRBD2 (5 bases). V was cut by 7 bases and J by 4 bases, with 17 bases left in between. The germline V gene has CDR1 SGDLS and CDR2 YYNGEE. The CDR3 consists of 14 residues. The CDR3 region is CASQPGSGVETQYF. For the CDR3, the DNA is TGTGCCAGCCAACCGGGATCTGGGGTAGAGACCCAGTACTTC.

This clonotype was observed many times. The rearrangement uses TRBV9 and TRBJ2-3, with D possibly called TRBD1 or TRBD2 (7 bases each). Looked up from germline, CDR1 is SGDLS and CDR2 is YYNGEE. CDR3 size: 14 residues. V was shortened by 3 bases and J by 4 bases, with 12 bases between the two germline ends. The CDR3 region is CASSGEGAPDTQYF. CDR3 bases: TGTGCCAGCAGCGGGGAGGGGGCCCCAGATACGCAGTATTTT.

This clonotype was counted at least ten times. This CDR3 reads CASSVDWVAYEQYF. The CDR3 DNA reads as TGTGCCAGCAGCGTAGACTGGGTTGCATACGAGCAGTACTTC. This chain links TRBV9 with TRBJ2-7; no reliable D call. V gave up 0 bases and J gave up 4 bases, with 11 bases separating them. The germline V gene has CDR1 SGDLS and CDR2 YYNGEE. The CDR3 contains 14 residues. The full variable domain, completed using reference TRBV9 and TRBJ2-7, is DSGVTQTPKHLITATGQRVTLRCSPRSGDLSVYWYQQSLDQGLQFLIQYYNGEERAKGNILERFSAQQFPDLHSELNLSSLELGDSALYFCASSVDWVAYEQYFGPGTRLTVT.

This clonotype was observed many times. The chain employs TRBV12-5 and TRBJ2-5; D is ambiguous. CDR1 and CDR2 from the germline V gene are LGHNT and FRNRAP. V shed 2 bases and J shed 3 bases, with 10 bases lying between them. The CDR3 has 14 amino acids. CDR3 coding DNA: TGTGCTAGTGGTTTGTGGGGTCGGGAAGAGACCCAGTACTTC. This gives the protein CASGLWGREETQYF.

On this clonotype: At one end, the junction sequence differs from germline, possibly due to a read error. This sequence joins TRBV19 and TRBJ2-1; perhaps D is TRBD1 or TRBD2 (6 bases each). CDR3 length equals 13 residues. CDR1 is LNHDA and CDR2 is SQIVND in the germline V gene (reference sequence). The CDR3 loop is CASSATRGSEQFF. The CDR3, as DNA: TGTGCCAGTAGTGCGACTAGGGGGAGTGAGCAGTTTTTC.

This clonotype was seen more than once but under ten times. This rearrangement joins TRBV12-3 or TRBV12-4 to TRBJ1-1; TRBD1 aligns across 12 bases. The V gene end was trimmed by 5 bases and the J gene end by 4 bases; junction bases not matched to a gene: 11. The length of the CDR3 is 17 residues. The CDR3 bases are TGTGCCAGCAGTCCCGGGGACAGGGGGCGTTCGGGCACTGAAGCTTTCTTT. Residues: CASSPGDRGRSGTEAFF.

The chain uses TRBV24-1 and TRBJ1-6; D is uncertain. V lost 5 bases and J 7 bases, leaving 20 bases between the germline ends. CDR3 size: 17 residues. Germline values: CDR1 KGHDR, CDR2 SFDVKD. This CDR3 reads CATSARSLDGRNSPLHF. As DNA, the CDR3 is TGTGCCACCAGTGCTAGGTCTCTAGATGGGCGGAATTCACCCCTCCACTTT.

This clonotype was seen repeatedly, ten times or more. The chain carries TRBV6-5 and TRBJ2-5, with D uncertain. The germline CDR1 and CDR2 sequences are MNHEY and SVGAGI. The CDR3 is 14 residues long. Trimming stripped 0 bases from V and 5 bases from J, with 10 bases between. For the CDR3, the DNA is TGTGCCAGCAGTTACTCGATTAACGGTGAGACCCAGTACTTC. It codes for CASSYSINGETQYF.

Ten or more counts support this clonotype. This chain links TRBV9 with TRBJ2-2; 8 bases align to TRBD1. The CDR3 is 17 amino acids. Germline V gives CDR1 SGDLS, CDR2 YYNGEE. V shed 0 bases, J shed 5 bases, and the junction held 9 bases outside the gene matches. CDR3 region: CASSVDSGGGWTGELFF. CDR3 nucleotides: TGTGCCAGCAGCGTAGATTCAGGGGGCGGATGGACCGGGGAGCTGTTTTTT.

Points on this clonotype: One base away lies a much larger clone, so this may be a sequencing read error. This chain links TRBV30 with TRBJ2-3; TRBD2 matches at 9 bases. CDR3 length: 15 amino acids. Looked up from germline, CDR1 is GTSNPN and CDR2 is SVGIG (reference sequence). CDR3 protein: CAWSVGAGGRDAQYF. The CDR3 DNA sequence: TGTGCCTGGAGTGTAGGAGCGGGGGGCAGAGATGCGCAGTATTTT.